This entry lists 10 T cell receptor beta chains sequenced from one sample in a study of shared clonotypes between healthy human individuals. Produced via immunoSEQ multiplex PCR; TCRdb's table is partial and in-frame only. The sample lists approximately 940,000 clones; more than 75% were seen once. Material for sequencing was memory CD4+ T cells sorted from blood. As to subset: CD45RA-negative fraction. These receptors were obtained from a man younger than 35 in good health.

This clone has just a few counts. The genes are TRBV2 and TRBJ2-1; the D gene is possibly TRBD1 (5 bases). The CDR3 loop spans 13 amino acids. The germline V gene encodes CDR1 SNHLY and CDR2 FYNNEI. Trimming took 5 bases from V and 7 from J, leaving 12 bases between them. The CDR3 DNA is TGTGCCAGCAGTAGGGGCCCGGGTAATGAGCAGTTCTTC. This sequence encodes CASSRGPGNEQFF.

V usage is TRBV5-1 and J usage is TRBJ2-5; 11 nucleotides align to TRBD2. Germline V gene sequence: CDR1 SGHRS, CDR2 YFSETQ. J was trimmed by 1 base and V by 4 bases; bases with no gene match: 6. The CDR3 consists of 16 residues. CDR3 sequence reads: CASSGGLAGLQETQYF. CDR3 coding DNA: TGCGCCAGCAGCGGAGGACTAGCGGGCCTCCAAGAGACCCAGTACTTC.

This clone was seen many times. This sequence joins TRBV7-3 and TRBJ2-1; 7 bases align to TRBD2. V lost 4 bases and J lost 2; bases outside the gene matches: 8. The CDR3 consists of 16 residues. Germline assignment: CDR1 SGHTA and CDR2 FQGTGA. The CDR3 sequence: CASSSDSGLPYNEQFF. As DNA, the CDR3 is TGTGCCAGCAGCTCCGATAGCGGGCTGCCCTACAATGAGCAGTTCTTC.

The chain has TRBV7-5 and TRBJ2-1; TRBD2 reflects the table's D call only, with no check against the DNA. TRBV7-5 is a documented pseudogene. CDR3 length: 14 amino acids. The CDR3 DNA is TGTGCCAGGATCTGGCAGCGGGGTAGCGATGAGCAGTTCTTC. It encodes CARIWQRGSDEQFF.

This clone was seen a single time. The chain recombines TRBV5-1 with TRBJ2-2; 10 bases line up with TRBD2. The CDR3 extends over 17 amino acids. Germline loops: CDR1 SGHRS, CDR2 YFSETQ. V dropped 7 bases and J dropped 4; count of bases not matched to a gene: 13. DNA of the CDR3: TGCGCCAGCGGCAAGGGGGCTAGCGGGAGAGGCACCGGGGAGCTGTTTTTT. This encodes CASGKGASGRGTGELFF. Filled out from reference TRBV5-1 and TRBJ2-2, the complete variable domain reads KAGVTQTPRYLIKTRGQQVTLSCSPISGHRSVSWYQQTPGQGLQFLFEYFSETQRNKGNFPGRFSGRQFSNSRSEMNVSTLELGDSALYLCASGKGASGRGTGELFFGEGSRLTVL.

The V call is TRBV10-1, the J call TRBJ2-4, with a weak D call TRBD1 (5 bases). Per the germline V gene, CDR1 is WNHNN and CDR2 is SYGVQD (reference sequence). The CDR3 sequence is 13 residues long. Trimming took off 3 bases at V and 9 bases at J, with 12 bases between the two ends. The CDR3, as DNA: TGCGCCAGCAGTGAACAGGTTCTGGGCATTCAGTACTTC. Amino acid sequence: CASSEQVLGIQYF.

The chain links TRBV7-9 to TRBJ1-1; 9 positions agree with TRBD1. J lost 1 base, V lost 5 bases, and 5 bases had no gene match. Germline V gene lookup returns CDR1 SEHNR and CDR2 FQNEAQ (reference sequence). There are 15 residues in the CDR3. The CDR3 DNA is TGTGCCAGCAGCGGTCGACAGGGGGGGAACACTGAAGCTTTCTTT. Residues: CASSGRQGGNTEAFF.

The gene calls are TRBV7-2 and TRBJ2-7; 7 bases match TRBD1. The CDR3 loop spans 14 amino acids. The trim removed 5 bases at V and 2 bases at J, leaving 6 bases unmatched. Germline V lookup: CDR1 SGHTA, CDR2 FQGNSA. CDR3: CASSTPGTAYEQYF. The CDR3 DNA reads TGTGCCAGCAGCACGCCCGGGACAGCCTACGAGCAGTACTTC.

The rearrangement uses TRBV10-3 and TRBJ2-7; D unclear. V was cut by 0 bases and J by 2 bases, with 11 bases left in between. Germline V gene sequence: CDR1 ENHRY, CDR2 SYGVKD. CDR3 length: 15 residues. The CDR3 region has the DNA TGTGCCATCAGTGAGTCGATGGACCGAGCCTACGAGCAGTACTTC. It yields the protein CAISESMDRAYEQYF.

This clone came up once. The same CDR3 arises from other DNA sequences in this sample as well. This chain links TRBV5-5 with TRBJ1-5; D unresolved. V lost 2 bases and J 1 base, leaving 7 bases between the germline ends. The CDR3 runs to 14 residues. CDR1 and CDR2 from the germline V gene are SGHKS and YYEKEE (reference sequence). The CDR3 DNA reads as TGTGCCAGCAGCTTCCTGGACAGCAATCAGCCCCAGCATTTT. This sequence encodes CASSFLDSNQPQHF. Using reference TRBV5-5 and TRBJ1-5 for the parts outside the CDR3, the full variable domain is DAGVTQSPTHLIKTRGQQVTLRCSPISGHKSVSWYQQVLGQGPQFIFQYYEKEERGRGNFPDRFSARQFPNYSSELNVNALLLGDSALYLCASSFLDSNQPQHFGDGTRLSIL.